One sample yielded the 9 T cell receptor beta chains listed below, sequenced in a study of T cell responses to AZD1222 COVID-19 vaccine. The protocol was immunoSEQ multiplex PCR, while the TCRdb copy is restricted to in-frame clones and leaves out a portion. The repertoire holds about 120,000 clones, approximately 93% seen once, with 2.5% to 3.5% in the top ten. The sample here was peripheral blood, taken on day 0 of AZD1222 vaccination. These TCRs come from an adult in good health.

This chain uses TRBV29-1 with TRBJ2-2; 8 bases fit TRBD2. The CDR3 sequence is 14 residues long. The V gene end was trimmed by 3 bases and the J gene end by 7 bases; junction bases not matched to a gene: 7. CDR1 and CDR2 from the germline V gene are SQVTM and ANQGSEA. CDR3 in amino acids: CSVEDGRAFGELFF. The DNA of the CDR3 is TGCAGCGTTGAGGACGGGAGGGCCTTCGGGGAGCTGTTTTTT.

The chain employs TRBV10-3 and TRBJ2-7; unclear D gene. The CDR3 is 13 amino acids. Trimming removed 0 bases from V and 3 bases from J, with 6 bases in between. In germline, CDR1 is ENHRY, CDR2 SYGVKD. CDR3 sequence reads: CAISESAVYEQYF. The CDR3, as DNA: TGTGCCATCAGTGAGTCGGCTGTCTACGAGCAGTACTTC.

The genes are TRBV30 and TRBJ2-7; 7 nucleotides line up with TRBD2. Looked up from germline, CDR1 is GTSNPN and CDR2 is SVGIG (reference sequence). V dropped 2 bases and J dropped 4; count of bases not matched to a gene: 14. The CDR3 runs 16 residues. CDR3 sequence: CAWSRLAAHGGYEQYF. The CDR3 bases are TGTGCCTGGAGTCGGCTAGCGGCTCACGGGGGGTACGAGCAGTACTTC. Variable domain in full (rest from reference TRBV30 and TRBJ2-7): SQTIHQWPATLVQPVGSPLSLECTVEGTSNPNLYWYRQAAGRGLQLLFYSVGIGQISSEVPQNLSASRPQDRQFILSSKKLLLSDSGFYLCAWSRLAAHGGYEQYFGPGTRLTVT.

This clone has just one count. The V gene is TRBV28, the J gene TRBJ1-5, with 9 positions matching TRBD1. Germline CDR1 MDHEN, CDR2 SYDVKM. J lost 6 bases, V lost 6 bases, and 6 bases had no gene match. This CDR3 comprises 14 residues. DNA of the CDR3: TGTGCCAGCAGGGTGGGACAGGGAGGTCAGCCCCAGCATTTT. Translating it yields CASRVGQGGQPQHF.

The chain uses TRBV5-6 and TRBJ1-1; D call uncertain. Deletions cut 2 bases from V and 2 bases from J, with 7 bases between. This CDR3 is 13 amino acids long. From germline, CDR1 is SGHDT and CDR2 YYEEEE. Here the CDR3 DNA reads TGTGCCAGCAGCTTACAGTTAAACACTGAAGCTTTCTTT. Its translation is CASSLQLNTEAFF.

The chain is built from TRBV9 and TRBJ2-2; D may match TRBD1 or TRBD2 (7 bases each). The V end was cut by 3 bases, the J end by 4 bases, with 13 bases between. This CDR3 has 15 amino acids. Per the germline V gene, CDR1 is SGDLS and CDR2 is YYNGEE. The CDR3 sequence is CASSEGGGSTGELFF. CDR3 sequence (DNA): TGTGCCAGCAGCGAAGGGGGCGGGAGCACCGGGGAGCTGTTTTTT. The full variable domain, rest sourced from reference TRBV9 and TRBJ2-2, is DSGVTQTPKHLITATGQRVTLRCSPRSGDLSVYWYQQSLDQGLQFLIQYYNGEERAKGNILERFSAQQFPDLHSELNLSSLELGDSALYFCASSEGGGSTGELFFGEGSRLTVL.

This rearrangement joins TRBV7-8 to TRBJ2-1, with 8 bases aligning to TRBD2. The CDR3 runs to 19 residues. Germline CDR1 reads SGHVS; CDR2 reads FQNEAQ. V lost 5 bases to trimming and J lost 6 bases; unmatched junction nucleotides: 21. The CDR3 DNA sequence: TGTGCCAGCAGCCGAGCGGGTGGGTTAGCGGGACGGTCGGGCAATGAGCAGTTCTTC. Translated: CASSRAGGLAGRSGNEQFF.

The rearrangement joins TRBV7-6 to TRBJ1-3; D is unclear. The V end lost 8 bases, the J end lost 5 bases, and 10 bases lay between the germline ends. Germline V gene data show CDR1 as SGHVS and CDR2 as FNYEAQ. CDR3 length equals 12 residues. CDR3: CASGLQRNTIYF. In DNA, the CDR3 is TGTGCCAGCGGACTACAGCGAAACACCATATATTTT. The variable domain in full, with the rest retrieved from reference TRBV7-6 and TRBJ1-3, is GAGVSQSPRYKVTKRGQDVALRCDPISGHVSLYWYRQALGQGPEFLTYFNYEAQQDKSGLPNDRFSAERPEGSISTLTIQRTEQRDSAMYRCASGLQRNTIYFGEGSWLTVV.

The J gene is TRBJ2-1, the V gene TRBV6-6; 11 positions agree with TRBD2. Germline-derived CDR1 and CDR2 are MNHNY and SVGAGI (reference sequence). The CDR3 is made up of 15 amino acids. Trimming cost V 4 bases and J 3 bases; bases outside gene matches: 2. The CDR3 loop reads CASSWGTSGYNEQFF. CDR3 DNA sequence: TGTGCCAGCAGTTGGGGGACTAGCGGCTACAATGAGCAGTTCTTC.